Described below is a single T cell receptor (beta chain) sequence and its context. What it binds is unknown. A lack of ophthalmopathy progression within 18 months defined stable Graves' hyperthyroidism. Isolation of PBMCs was performed on 8.5 to 10 ml fresh peripheral blood. The CDR3 runs 16 residues. With 5 bases removed from V and 4 bases from J, the gap between germline ends came to 20 bases. This specimen comes from a study of T cells in Graves' hyperthyroidism and ophthalmopathy. Using RNA transcripts as the source, TCR beta CDR3 regions were amplified. First-round RT-PCR with HTBI primers amplified the TCR CDR3 region. Via MiXCR, TCRdb re-called the multiplex PCR reads, giving one row per CDR3 protein. The data contain fewer than 900,000 distinct CDR3 sequences, about a sixth of them singletons. General study findings and limits: Most expanded thyroid clonotypes above 0.001 recurred in blood. In validation, the model predicted ophthalmopathy. These predictions came a median approximately 6.5 months before onset.

The sample was blood. The sequence was obtained from a man in his late teens or twenties with Graves' hyperthyroidism. The genes are TRBV12-3 or TRBV12-4 and TRBJ1-1; D is ambiguous. Here the CDR3 reads CASSLVPPSRGTEAFF. The DNA of the CDR3 is TGTGCCAGCAGTCTTGTGCCGCCGTCCCGGGGCACTGAAGCTTTCTTT.